These T cell receptor beta chains were read from a single sample in a study of shared clonotypes between healthy human individuals. Here immunoSEQ multiplex PCR was the method, and the copy in TCRdb shows in-frame clones only, minus some. The sample shows about 79,000 clones, 62% of them seen only once. Sample: memory CD8+ T cells sorted from blood. These receptors all come from a man between 25 and 39 years old in good health. Each CDR3 is given with its conserved first and last residue. Size values are once, few and many counts, or a class for expanded clones, and some rows have none.

j_call v_call clone_size cdr3_aa
TRBJ1-1 TRBV7-9 NA CASSLVGGKTGYLNTEAFF
TRBJ1-3 TRBV19 NA CASSMEGSFSGNTIYF
TRBJ1-5 TRBV2 NA CASRAGTYQPQHF
TRBJ2-2 TRBV15 NA CATSRGLAGLGELFF
TRBJ1-3 TRBV25-1 NA CAAGTAGNTIYF
TRBJ2-1 TRBV6-1 few CASRPAADSSDEQFF
TRBJ1-1 TRBV11-2 few CASSRGGDEAFF
TRBJ1-2 TRBV18 NA CASSPGQDYGYTF
TRBJ2-7 TRBV6-5 few CASSLGQAGGAEQYF
TRBJ2-1 TRBV13 NA CASSLVAGGVDEQFF
TRBJ2-7 TRBV28 NA CASSPPPYEQYF
TRBJ2-3 TRBV5-8 NA CASRRDQGTDTQYF
TRBJ2-6 TRBV9 few CASSGSISGANVLTF
TRBJ2-7 TRBV25-1 once CASSATRAYEQYF
TRBJ2-2 TRBV5-5 NA CASSLRVNTGELFF
TRBJ2-3 TRBV27 once CASKGPVAADTQYF
TRBJ2-1 TRBV29-1 NA CSVLGQGAGEQFF
TRBJ2-2 TRBV15 many CATSRGRTNTGELFF
TRBJ2-5 TRBV7-2 NA CASSEGGLGGKTQYF
TRBJ2-7 TRBV9 NA CASSPPEGTYEQYF
TRBJ1-2 TRBV2 NA CASSDRTANYGYTF
TRBJ2-4 TRBV27 NA CASSGRAKNIQYF
TRBJ2-1 TRBV6-1 NA CASSDQVGAGVQYNEQFF
TRBJ1-5 TRBV10-3 NA CAISPNYSNQPQHF
TRBJ2-2 TRBV7-9 NA CASSRHGDLNTGELFF
TRBJ2-1 TRBV6-4 NA CASSEGSPYDEQFF
TRBJ1-2 TRBV19 NA CASTGGAGYGYTF
TRBJ2-2 TRBV13 NA CASTQLGTGELFF
TRBJ2-1 TRBV7-3 NA CASSLTPGGHNEQFF
TRBJ1-1 TRBV10-2 NA CATNGGGTEAFF
TRBJ2-1 TRBV9 NA CASSPRGTGFLDNEQFF
TRBJ2-3 TRBV4-2 few CASSQEMAGGPADTQYF
TRBJ1-2 TRBV9 few CASSTDSYGYTF
TRBJ2-2 TRBV21-1 NA CASSKWAGPGTGELFF
TRBJ2-5 TRBV30 many CAWSVLDAQETQYF
TRBJ2-3 TRBV7-3 NA CASSLSTGGPTDTQYF
TRBJ2-1 TRBV6-1 NA CASSGGQGYNEQFF
TRBJ2-6 TRBV19 NA CASMDRAEGLSGANVLTF
TRBJ2-7 TRBV4-3 NA CASSQALAGAYEQYF
TRBJ2-7 TRBV27 NA CASSSGASALYEQYF
TRBJ2-1 TRBV27 NA CATNGLAGGDEQFF
TRBJ1-1 TRBV4-2 NA CASSSPGDTEAFF
TRBJ2-3 TRBV11-3 many CASSTSADTQYF
TRBJ2-3 TRBV21-1 NA CASSTYRAVTDTQYF
TRBJ2-3 TRBV5-6 NA CASSLGLRDGATDTQYF
TRBJ2-7 TRBV2 NA CASRGTTRPIPYEQYF
TRBJ2-7 TRBV7-6 NA CASSLGGASNEQYF
TRBJ2-1 TRBV6-1 NA CASSEWVVAASSYNEQFF
TRBJ2-7 TRBV6-1 NA CATPLPGQSYGQYF
TRBJ1-1 TRBV5-6 few CASSPGTNTEAFF
TRBJ2-3 TRBV6-4 few CASSPVAGGTDTQYF
TRBJ2-7 TRBV10-2 NA CASSGTLTREVQYF